These 25 T cell receptor beta chains share one sample of origin, sequenced in a study of blood T cells in healthy people across ages. Primers used in a second PCR of about 7 to 11 cycles were a sample-barcoded 5' primer and a J-beta primer mix. TCRdb itself ran the 5' RACE reads through MiXCR, one entry per CDR3 protein. The profile shows hundreds of thousands of distinct CDR3 sequences, about 25% of them singletons. Sequencing used blood. The receptors here all came from a woman aged 70-85 years in good health.

This chain links TRBV6-6 with TRBJ2-7; D uncertain. The CDR3 has 13 residues. Germline V gene sequence: CDR1 MNHNY, CDR2 SVGAGI (reference sequence). V shed 6 bases and J shed 5 bases, with 14 bases lying between them. The CDR3 bases are TGTGCCAGCAGAGAATTACCGGGTGACGAGCAGTACTTC. Translating it yields CASRELPGDEQYF.

This chain connects TRBV27 to TRBJ2-5; 8 bases align to TRBD2. The tail of the sequence fits TRBJ2-1 better, so the J call may be wrong. Looked up from germline, CDR1 is MNHEY and CDR2 is SMNVEV (reference sequence). CDR3 length: 15 residues. The CDR3 loop is CASSLLTGGNNEQFF. The CDR3 region has the DNA TGTGCCAGCAGTTTACTAACGGGGGGGAACAATGAGCAGTTCTTC.

This clonotype has a count of ten or more. The chain is built from TRBV7-2 and TRBJ1-1; a possible D gene is TRBD1 (5 bases). V was trimmed by 6 bases and J by 1 base, leaving 9 bases between them. The CDR3 has 13 amino acids. CDR1 is SGHTA and CDR2 is FQGNSA in the germline V gene. The DNA of the CDR3 is TGTGCCAGCAGTTCCCAGGGGAACACTGAAGCTTTCTTT. This translates into CASSSQGNTEAFF.

V gene TRBV20-1 combines with J gene TRBJ2-4, with TRBD1 matching 8 bases. Unmatched junction bases numbered 9, after V lost 4 bases and J lost 4 bases. This CDR3 has 15 residues. The germline V gene has CDR1 DFQATT and CDR2 SNEGSKA (reference sequence). This CDR3 reads CSANTATGGKNIQYF. DNA of the CDR3: TGCAGTGCTAACACGGCTACAGGGGGGAAAAACATTCAGTACTTC.

This clonotype was detected only a few times. The chain links TRBV23-1 to TRBJ2-5, with D unclear. TRBV23-1 is classed as an ORF, of uncertain function. The V end lost 7 bases, the J end lost 2 bases, and 11 bases lay between the germline ends. The CDR3 is made up of 13 amino acids. The CDR3 DNA reads as TGCGCCAGCAATCCGGAACTGCAAGAGACCCAGTACTTC. As protein: CASNPELQETQYF.

The rearrangement uses TRBV20-1 and TRBJ2-3; TRBD2 agrees at 10 bases. The J call is in doubt because the DNA end fits TRBJ2-5 better. Per the germline V gene, CDR1 is DFQATT and CDR2 is SNEGSKA (reference sequence). This CDR3 is 14 amino acids long. DNA for the CDR3: TGCAGTGCCCCAGGGACTCTAGCGGGAGCGACCCAGTACTTC. Translated, it gives CSAPGTLAGATQYF.

The rearrangement joins TRBV20-1 to TRBJ2-3; 7 nucleotides align to TRBD2. The CDR3 length is 15 residues. Germline V gives CDR1 DFQATT, CDR2 SNEGSKA (reference sequence). The junction had 13 bases not matched to a gene; V was cut back by 6 bases and J by 4 bases. For the CDR3, the DNA is TGCAGTGCGACCAGGGCTAGCGGCAGGGCAGATACGCAGTATTTT. The encoded protein is CSATRASGRADTQYF.

The sample holds a few counts of this clonotype. This chain uses TRBV12-3 or TRBV12-4 with TRBJ2-5; the D gene is possibly TRBD1 (6 bases). CDR3 length: 14 residues. Trimming removed 3 bases at V and 11 bases at J, with 19 bases between. The CDR3 protein is CASSLAGGLREQYF. In DNA, the CDR3 is TGTGCCAGCAGTTTGGCTGGGGGCCTGAGGGAGCAGTACTTC.

This chain joins TRBV7-3 and TRBJ2-1; 9 bases are shared with TRBD2. The CDR3 runs to 15 residues. Germline assignment: CDR1 SGHTA and CDR2 FQGTGA. V gave up 3 bases and J gave up 5 bases; unmatched junction bases: 5. The CDR3 DNA follows: TGTGCCAGCAGCTTCCTAGCGGGACCCCACAATGAGCAGTTCTTC. It translates to CASSFLAGPHNEQFF.

This clonotype was recorded at least ten times. V gene TRBV19 combines with J gene TRBJ1-2; 8 positions match TRBD1. With 8 bases clipped from V and 5 bases from J, the junction kept 13 bases outside the gene matches. This CDR3 is 15 amino acids long. Germline CDR1 and CDR2: LNHDA and SQIVND (reference sequence). The CDR3: CASLDRGEAIYGYTF. CDR3 DNA sequence: TGTGCCAGTCTAGACAGGGGAGAGGCGATATATGGCTACACCTTC.

Of note for this clonotype: The CDR3 ends on some other residue instead of the conserved phenylalanine or tryptophan, so this is likely a read error. This chain uses TRBV7-9 with TRBJ2-5; D is undetermined. The germline V gene has CDR1 SEHNR and CDR2 FQNEAQ (reference sequence). Trimming shortened V by 5 bases and J by 5 bases, and 9 bases separated the two germline ends. The CDR3 covers 12 residues. The CDR3 protein is CASSPVGETQYL. The CDR3 coding sequence is TGTGCCAGCAGCCCCGTGGGGGAGACCCAGTACCTC.

This chain joins TRBV12-3 or TRBV12-4 and TRBJ1-2; no firm D call. This CDR3 is 15 amino acids long. V lost 5 bases to trimming and J lost 3 bases, with 16 bases between them. CDR3 region: CASSPLPGHYYGYTF. DNA for the CDR3: TGTGCCAGCAGTCCCCTCCCGGGCCACTACTATGGCTACACCTTC.

The chain combines TRBV20-1 with TRBJ2-7; 14 bases line up with TRBD2. The CDR3 loop spans 15 amino acids. Germline V gene lookup returns CDR1 DFQATT and CDR2 SNEGSKA (reference sequence). The V and J ends lost 6 bases and 5 bases, in that order; junction bases with no gene match: 9. Here the CDR3 reads CSAQPGTSGRNEQYF. CDR3 sequence (DNA): TGCAGTGCCCAACCCGGGACTAGCGGGAGAAACGAGCAGTACTTC.

There are many counts of this clonotype. The chain has TRBV18 and TRBJ2-1; D may be TRBD2 (5 bases). Germline V CDR1 and CDR2: KGHSH, LQKENI. The CDR3 is made up of 15 amino acids. V shed 4 bases and J shed 7 bases, with 17 bases lying between them. The CDR3 loop reads CASSRGEGRENEQFF. In DNA, the CDR3 is TGTGCCAGCTCACGGGGAGAAGGGAGAGAAAATGAGCAGTTCTTC.

This chain links TRBV20-1 with TRBJ1-1, with D tentatively TRBD1 (6 bases). CDR3 size: 13 residues. CDR1 is DFQATT, CDR2 SNEGSKA, per germline (reference sequence). V was shortened by 5 bases and J by 1 base, with 11 bases between the two germline ends. CDR3 sequence reads: CSAEGVKNTEAFF. The CDR3 DNA reads as TGCAGTGCTGAGGGGGTAAAGAACACTGAAGCTTTCTTT.

The chain carries TRBV7-9 and TRBJ2-7; D possibly matches TRBD1 or TRBD2 (6 bases each). Looked up from germline, CDR1 is SEHNR and CDR2 is FQNEAQ (reference sequence). V lost 1 base and J lost 4, with 17 bases in between. The CDR3 has 16 residues. The CDR3 reads CASSLEYGGSPYEQYF. The CDR3, as DNA: TGTGCCAGCAGCTTAGAATACGGGGGCTCTCCGTACGAGCAGTACTTC.

A few counts support this clonotype. The gene calls are TRBV5-1 and TRBJ2-7, with D tentatively TRBD1 (6 bases). The CDR3 has 14 residues. V shed 5 bases and J shed 2 bases, with 14 bases lying between them. Germline CDR1 is SGHRS and CDR2 is YFSETQ. For the CDR3, the DNA is TGCGCCAGCAGATCCGAAGGGGGTGCCTACGAGCAGTACTTC. This sequence encodes CASRSEGGAYEQYF.

This clonotype was recorded at least ten times. This chain joins TRBV18 and TRBJ2-1; D is possibly TRBD1 or TRBD2 (5 bases each). The CDR3 length is 13 residues. Trimming removed 5 bases from V and 12 bases from J, with 17 bases in between. The germline V gene has CDR1 KGHSH and CDR2 LQKENI. The CDR3 protein is CASSWDPLLGQFF. The CDR3 nucleotides are TGTGCCAGCTCATGGGACCCCCTGCTGGGGCAGTTCTTC.

This sequence joins TRBV3-1 and TRBJ2-2; 8 bases map to TRBD1. The ends lost 0 bases at V and 6 bases at J; junction bases unmatched: 3. Germline CDR1 is LGHDT and CDR2 is YNNKEL (reference sequence). The CDR3 is made up of 15 amino acids. CDR3 DNA sequence: TGTGCCAGCAGCCAAGAGGGGGACAGGCCCGGGGAGCTGTTTTTT. This translates into CASSQEGDRPGELFF.

The rearrangement joins TRBV7-8 to TRBJ2-7; D unclear. The length of the CDR3 is 13 residues. Per the germline V gene, CDR1 is SGHVS and CDR2 is FQNEAQ. The ends were cut back, 4 bases at V and 3 bases at J, with 10 bases in the middle. CDR3: CASSSPDFYEQYF. In DNA, the CDR3 is TGTGCCAGCAGCTCCCCAGACTTCTACGAGCAGTACTTC.

V and J are TRBV7-2 and TRBJ2-7, with D perhaps TRBD1 (8 bases). With 5 bases removed from V and 3 bases from J, the gap between germline ends came to 14 bases. The CDR3 totals 14 residues. Germline V gene data show CDR1 as SGHTA and CDR2 as FQGNSA. The CDR3 bases are TGTGCCAGCAGCCACAGGGGGGGCGACTACGAGCAGTACTTC. It translates to CASSHRGGDYEQYF.

This clonotype was seen only a few times. The rearrangement links TRBV4-3 to TRBJ2-1, with D perhaps matching TRBD1 (5 bases). The CDR3 has 17 residues. Germline assignment: CDR1 LGHNA and CDR2 YSLEER. V lost 4 bases to trimming and J lost 2 bases, with 18 bases between them. This CDR3 is CASSRWGSESPYNEQFF. In DNA, the CDR3 is TGCGCCAGCAGCCGCTGGGGCAGCGAGAGCCCCTACAATGAGCAGTTCTTC.

The chain recombines TRBV12-3 or TRBV12-4 with TRBJ1-2; D unclear. This CDR3 has 12 amino acids. V lost 3 bases, J lost 6 bases, and 8 bases lay in between. The chain's CDR3 is CASSFGGNGYTF. In DNA form, the CDR3 reads TGTGCCAGCAGTTTTGGAGGTAATGGCTACACCTTC.

This sequence joins TRBV9 and TRBJ2-3; 10 bases line up with TRBD2. V trimming: 4 bases; J trimming: 5 bases; junction bases outside the gene matches: 7. Germline V gene sequence: CDR1 SGDLS, CDR2 YYNGEE. The CDR3 totals 15 residues. Here the CDR3 reads CASSPNQREGDTQYF. The DNA for the CDR3 is TGTGCCAGCAGCCCCAACCAGCGGGAGGGAGATACGCAGTATTTT.

Comments on this clonotype: One end of the junction is discordant with germline, which a read error may explain. This chain uses TRBV6-1 with TRBJ2-5, with 7 bases that match TRBD1. The germline gives CDR1 MNHNS, CDR2 SASEGT. The CDR3 extends over 15 amino acids. CDR3 residues: CASIRTGAFSETLYF. CDR3 in DNA: TGTGCCAGCATCCGGACAGGCGCGTTTTCAGAGACCCTGTACTTC.